This TCR beta chain was captured by sequencing in a study of identical twins. Study-wide findings and caveats: Without tracking the same donors, conclusions rested on cross-sectional statistical analysis.

Germline loops: CDR1 WSHSY, CDR2 SAAADI. The V end lost 6 bases, the J end lost 6 bases, and 11 bases lay between the germline ends. The CDR3 has 13 residues. Each CDR3 protein is one row after TCRdb ran MiXCR on the 5' RACE reads. This table has 750,000 to 950,000 distinct CDR3 sequences, about 12% appearing once. Remarks on this clonotype: What it binds is unknown.

These data are also associated with another study on yellow fever vaccine responses in identical twins.

The sample taken for sequencing was PBMCs. This TCR came from a woman aged 18-35 years in good health. The V and J genes are TRBV10-2 and TRBJ1-4, with D tentatively TRBD1 (5 bases). The CDR3 is CASSDEGYEKLFF. Here the CDR3 DNA reads TGCGCCAGCAGCGATGAGGGGTATGAAAAACTGTTTTTT.